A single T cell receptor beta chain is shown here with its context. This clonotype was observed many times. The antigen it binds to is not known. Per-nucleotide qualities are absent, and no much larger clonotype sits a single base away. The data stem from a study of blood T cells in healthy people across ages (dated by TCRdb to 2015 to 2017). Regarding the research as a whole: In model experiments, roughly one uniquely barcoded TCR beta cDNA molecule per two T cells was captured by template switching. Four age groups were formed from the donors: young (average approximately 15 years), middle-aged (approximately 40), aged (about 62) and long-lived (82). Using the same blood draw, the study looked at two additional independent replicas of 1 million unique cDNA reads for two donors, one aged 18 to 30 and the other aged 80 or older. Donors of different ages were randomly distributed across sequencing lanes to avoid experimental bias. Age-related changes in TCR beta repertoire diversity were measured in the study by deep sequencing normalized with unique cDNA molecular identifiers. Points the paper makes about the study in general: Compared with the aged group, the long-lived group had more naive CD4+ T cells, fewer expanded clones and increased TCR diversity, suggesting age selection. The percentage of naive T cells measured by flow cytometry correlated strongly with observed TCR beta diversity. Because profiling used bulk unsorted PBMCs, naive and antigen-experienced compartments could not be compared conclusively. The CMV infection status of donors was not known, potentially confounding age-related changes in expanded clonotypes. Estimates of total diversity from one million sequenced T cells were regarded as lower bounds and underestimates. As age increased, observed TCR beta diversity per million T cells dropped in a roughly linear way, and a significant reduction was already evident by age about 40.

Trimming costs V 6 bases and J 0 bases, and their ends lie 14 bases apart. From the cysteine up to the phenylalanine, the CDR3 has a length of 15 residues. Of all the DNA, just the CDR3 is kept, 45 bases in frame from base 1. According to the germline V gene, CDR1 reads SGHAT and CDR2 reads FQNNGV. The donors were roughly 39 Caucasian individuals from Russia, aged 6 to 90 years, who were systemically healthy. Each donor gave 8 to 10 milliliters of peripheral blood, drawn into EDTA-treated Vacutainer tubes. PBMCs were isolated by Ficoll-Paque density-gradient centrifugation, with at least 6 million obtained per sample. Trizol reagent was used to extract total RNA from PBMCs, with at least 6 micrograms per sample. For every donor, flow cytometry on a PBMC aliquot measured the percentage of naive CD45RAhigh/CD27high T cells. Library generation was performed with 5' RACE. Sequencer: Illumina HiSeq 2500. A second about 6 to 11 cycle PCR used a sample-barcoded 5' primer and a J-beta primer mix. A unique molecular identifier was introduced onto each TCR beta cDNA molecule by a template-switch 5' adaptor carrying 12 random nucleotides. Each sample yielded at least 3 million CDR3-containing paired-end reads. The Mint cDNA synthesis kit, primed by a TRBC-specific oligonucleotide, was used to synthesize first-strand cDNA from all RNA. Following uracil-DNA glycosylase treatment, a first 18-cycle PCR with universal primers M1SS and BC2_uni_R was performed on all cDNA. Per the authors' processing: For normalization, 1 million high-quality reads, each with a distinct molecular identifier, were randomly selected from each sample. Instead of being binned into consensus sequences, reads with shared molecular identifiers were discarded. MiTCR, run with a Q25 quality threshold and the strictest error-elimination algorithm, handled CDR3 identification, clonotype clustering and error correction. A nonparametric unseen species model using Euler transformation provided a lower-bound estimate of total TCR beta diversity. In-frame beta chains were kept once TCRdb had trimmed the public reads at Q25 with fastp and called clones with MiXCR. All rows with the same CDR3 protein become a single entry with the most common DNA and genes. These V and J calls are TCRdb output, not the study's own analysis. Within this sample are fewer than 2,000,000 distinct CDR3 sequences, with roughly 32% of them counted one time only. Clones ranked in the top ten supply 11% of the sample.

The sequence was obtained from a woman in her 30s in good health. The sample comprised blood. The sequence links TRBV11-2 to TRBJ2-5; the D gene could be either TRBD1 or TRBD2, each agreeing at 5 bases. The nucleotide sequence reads TGTGCCAGCAGTTGGGGACGAGCCCACCAAGAGACCCAGTACTTC. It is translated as CASSWGRAHQETQYF.